The next 28 T cell receptor beta chains were all read from a single sample in a study of identical twins' blood T cells. TCRdb re-called the 5' RACE reads through MiXCR, storing one row per CDR3 protein. The sample has 350,000 to 450,000 distinct CDR3 sequences; roughly 30% are singletons. The sample was PBMCs. Receptors were obtained from a woman aged 18-49 years in good health.

J is TRBJ2-3 and V is TRBV20-1; D may be TRBD1 or TRBD2 (6 bases each). The germline V gene has CDR1 DFQATT and CDR2 SNEGSKA (reference sequence). The CDR3 totals 16 residues. With 6 bases removed from V and 4 bases from J, the gap between germline ends came to 23 bases. Here the CDR3 reads CSASIPGLRGPDTQYF. The DNA of the CDR3 is TGCAGTGCCAGTATACCGGGACTCAGGGGCCCAGATACGCAGTATTTT.

The sample holds a few counts of this clonotype. The chain uses TRBV11-2 and TRBJ2-1; D is perhaps TRBD2 (5 bases). V was shortened by 5 bases and J by 4 bases, with 15 bases between the two germline ends. The CDR3 is 15 residues long. Looked up from germline, CDR1 is SGHAT and CDR2 is FQNNGV. The CDR3 reads CASSLSTSEYNEQFF. DNA for the CDR3: TGTGCCAGCAGCCTTTCCACTAGTGAGTACAATGAGCAGTTCTTC.

This clonotype turned up a few times. The chain has TRBV20-1 and TRBJ2-3; TRBD1 agrees at 8 bases. Germline values: CDR1 DFQATT, CDR2 SNEGSKA (reference sequence). With V trimmed by 3 bases and J by 2 bases, 10 bases remained unmatched. The CDR3 is 16 amino acids. The CDR3 sequence: CSARGRTGTSTDTQYF. DNA of the CDR3: TGCAGTGCTAGGGGGCGGACAGGGACCTCCACAGATACGCAGTATTTT.

This clonotype was seen a handful of times. The CDR3 DNA reads TGTGCCAGTAGCCCGACAGGGGTAAGGCCTGAAGCTTTCTTT. Encoded protein: CASSPTGVRPEAFF. The chain links TRBV19 to TRBJ1-1; 8 bases agree with TRBD1. The CDR3 runs to 14 residues. CDR1 is LNHDA and CDR2 is SQIVND in the germline V gene (reference sequence). V shed 6 bases, J shed 6 bases, and the junction held 9 bases outside the gene matches.

About this clonotype: The junction departs from the called germline gene at one end, perhaps through a read error. The chain is built from TRBV6-5 and TRBJ1-3, with a tentative D call TRBD1 (5 bases). The CDR3 is 14 amino acids. In germline, CDR1 is MNHEY, CDR2 SVGAGI. CDR3 protein: CASRLTVSGNTIYF. The CDR3 DNA is TGTGCCAGCAGGTTGACAGTCTCTGGAAACACCATATATTTC.

This clonotype has only a few counts. The CDR3 DNA sequence: TGTGCCAGCATTGGGAGCTCTGGAAACACCATATATTTT. This sequence encodes CASIGSSGNTIYF. This chain uses TRBV4-2 with TRBJ1-3; D gene ambiguous. The germline V gene encodes CDR1 LGHNA and CDR2 YNFKEQ. CDR3 length equals 13 residues. Between the trimmed V and J ends, which lost 7 bases and 0 bases, there was a span of 7 bases.

Here the CDR3 DNA reads TGTGCCAGTAGTATAATCCCATTTAGCAATCAGCCCCAGCATTTT. It encodes CASSIIPFSNQPQHF. The V gene is TRBV19, the J gene TRBJ1-5; no clear D. V was trimmed by 2 bases and J by 0 bases, leaving 8 bases between them. The CDR3 loop spans 15 amino acids. The germline CDR1 and CDR2 sequences are LNHDA and SQIVND (reference sequence).

The chain couples TRBV14 to TRBJ2-3; TRBD1 matches at 7 bases. Germline CDR1 is SGHDN and CDR2 is FVKESK. The V gene end was trimmed by 3 bases and the J gene end by 3 bases; junction bases not matched to a gene: 9. The CDR3 loop spans 16 amino acids. The CDR3 region has the DNA TGTGCCAGCAGCCACCGCAGGGGGTGGCTAACAGATACGCAGTATTTT. Its protein product is CASSHRRGWLTDTQYF. Full variable domain (missing parts from reference TRBV14 and TRBJ2-3): EAGVTQFPSHSVIEKGQTVTLRCDPISGHDNLYWYRRVMGKEIKFLLHFVKESKQDESGMPNNRFLAERTGGTYSTLKVQPAELEDSGVYFCASSHRRGWLTDTQYFGPGTRLTVL.

Worth noting for this clonotype: A read error is possible here, since a much larger clone lies one base away. The chain couples TRBV29-1 to TRBJ1-2; 8 nucleotides line up with TRBD1. The CDR3 is 12 amino acids. The trim removed 7 bases at V and 8 bases at J, leaving 9 bases unmatched. Germline lookup yields CDR1 SQVTM and CDR2 ANQGSEA. This chain's CDR3 is CSGTDRESGYTF. The CDR3, as DNA: TGCAGCGGAACGGACAGGGAAAGCGGCTACACCTTC.

With respect to this clonotype: A much larger clone differs from this one at a single base, so this may be a read error. This chain joins TRBV20-1 and TRBJ2-1, with D possibly being TRBD1 (5 bases). CDR1 is DFQATT, CDR2 SNEGSKA, per germline (reference sequence). The CDR3 is 14 residues long. Trimming pared 0 bases from V and 4 bases from J, leaving 10 bases between. The CDR3 region is CSARDGARYNEQFF. CDR3 nucleotides: TGCAGTGCTAGAGATGGGGCGCGGTACAATGAGCAGTTCTTC.

This clonotype was recorded many times. At one end, the junction sequence differs from germline, possibly due to a read error. The chain recombines TRBV11-3 with TRBJ1-4; TRBD1 is a possible D gene (5 bases). The CDR3 is made up of 15 amino acids. Germline V CDR1 and CDR2: SGHNT, YENEEA. The CDR3 sequence is CASSLEGHPNEKLFF. CDR3 coding DNA: TGTGCCAGCAGTTTAGAAGGACACCCTAATGAAAAACTGTTTTTT.

With regard to this clonotype: Since a much larger clone is just one base distant, this may be a read error. V usage is TRBV5-6 and J usage is TRBJ1-5; D possibly corresponds to TRBD1 (5 bases). CDR1 SGHDT and CDR2 YYEEEE come from the germline V gene. The CDR3 runs 13 residues. The CDR3 sequence: CASSLGPQGAQNF. The CDR3 DNA sequence: TGTGCCAGCAGCTTGGGCCCTCAGGGCGCCCAGAATTTT.

This clonotype was seen more than once but under ten times. The rearrangement joins TRBV19 to TRBJ1-1; 7 bases line up with TRBD1. This CDR3 region has 14 residues. V lost 3 bases, J lost 4 bases, and 5 bases stayed unmatched. The V gene's germline CDR1 is LNHDA and CDR2 SQIVND (reference sequence). The CDR3: CASSIRQGVTEAFF. CDR3 DNA: TGTGCCAGTAGTATTAGACAGGGCGTCACTGAAGCTTTCTTT.

The chain couples TRBV5-1 to TRBJ1-1; 11 nucleotides align to TRBD1. The CDR3 runs 15 residues. Germline lookup yields CDR1 SGHRS and CDR2 YFSETQ. The trim removed 4 bases at V and 2 bases at J, leaving 4 bases unmatched. Here the CDR3 DNA reads TGCGCCAGCAGCGAGGGACAGGGGGATAACACTGAAGCTTTCTTT. Protein sequence: CASSEGQGDNTEAFF.

The rearrangement uses TRBV10-1 and TRBJ2-3; TRBD2 matches 9 bases. Germline lookup yields CDR1 WNHNN and CDR2 SYGVQD (reference sequence). This CDR3 spans 15 amino acids. J lost 3 bases, V lost 3 bases, and 4 bases had no gene match. Here the CDR3 reads CASSEQRGVTDTQYF. The CDR3 bases are TGCGCCAGCAGTGAACAGCGGGGGGTAACAGATACGCAGTATTTT.

This clonotype turned up a few times. The chain couples TRBV2 to TRBJ1-6, with D unresolved. This CDR3 is built from 16 residues. The V end lost 9 bases, the J end lost 2 bases, and 17 bases lay between the germline ends. The germline V gene encodes CDR1 SNHLY and CDR2 FYNNEI. The CDR3 protein is CASLLSIETYNSPLHF. The CDR3, as DNA: TGTGCCAGTTTACTTTCTATCGAAACCTATAATTCACCCCTCCACTTT.

V is TRBV27 and J is TRBJ1-3; weak D call: TRBD1 (6 bases). CDR1 is MNHEY and CDR2 is SMNVEV in the germline V gene (reference sequence). This CDR3 spans 16 amino acids. Deletions cut 2 bases from V and 4 bases from J, with 15 bases between. The CDR3 loop reads CASSLTAGAPGNTIYF. CDR3 in DNA: TGTGCCAGCAGTTTAACGGCAGGGGCGCCAGGAAACACCATATATTTT.

The chain recombines TRBV4-3 with TRBJ2-3; D may be TRBD1 (6 bases). Germline CDR1 is LGHNA and CDR2 is YSLEER. The CDR3 is 16 residues long. V dropped 0 bases and J dropped 2 bases, with 12 bases sitting between them. The CDR3 sequence: CASSQDGGFYTDTQYF. As DNA, the CDR3 is TGCGCCAGCAGCCAAGATGGGGGCTTTTACACAGATACGCAGTATTTT.

The chain recombines TRBV27 with TRBJ1-1; D is possibly TRBD1 (5 bases). The CDR3 runs 14 residues. CDR1 is MNHEY and CDR2 is SMNVEV in the germline V gene (reference sequence). V was clipped by 1 base and J by 6 bases, with 12 bases between them. The CDR3 sequence: CASSLFQGSAEAFF. For the CDR3, the DNA is TGTGCCAGCAGTTTATTTCAGGGTTCGGCTGAAGCTTTCTTT.

The chain carries TRBV10-3 and TRBJ1-2; D not certain. This CDR3 region has 12 residues. Germline V gene lookup returns CDR1 ENHRY and CDR2 SYGVKD. V was pared by 11 bases and J by 3 bases, with 13 bases between. CDR3 in amino acids: CALRKEDYGYTF. The CDR3 bases are TGTGCCCTGCGGAAGGAAGACTATGGCTACACCTTC.

Only a few counts were recorded for this clonotype. The V gene is TRBV7-9, the J gene TRBJ1-4; TRBD1 agrees at 7 bases. In germline, CDR1 is SEHNR, CDR2 FQNEAQ (reference sequence). This CDR3 contains 16 residues. Germline trimming cut 2 bases from V and 5 bases from J; bases unmatched to any gene: 8. The CDR3 sequence is CASSLNPGQTNEKLFF. As DNA, the CDR3 is TGTGCCAGCAGCTTAAACCCGGGACAGACGAATGAAAAACTGTTTTTT. The full variable domain, in which reference TRBV7-9 and TRBJ1-4 provide the parts outside the CDR3, is DTGVSQNPRHKITKRGQNVTFRCDPISEHNRLYWYRQTLGQGPEFLTYFQNEAQLEKSRLLSDRFSAERPKGSFSTLEIQRTEQGDSAMYLCASSLNPGQTNEKLFFGSGTQLSVL.

The table lists this clonotype with a few counts. The chain is built from TRBV12-3 or TRBV12-4 and TRBJ2-3; D might be TRBD2 (5 bases). Between the trimmed V and J ends, which lost 5 bases and 7 bases, there was a span of 7 bases. This CDR3 comprises 11 residues. CDR3 amino acids: CASSPGNTQYF. The CDR3 bases are TGTGCCAGCAGTCCCGGGAATACGCAGTATTTT.

The chain joins TRBV19 to TRBJ1-1, with TRBD1 matching over 7 bases. Germline CDR1 is LNHDA and CDR2 is SQIVND (reference sequence). V lost 8 bases to trimming and J lost 4 bases; unmatched junction nucleotides: 7. The CDR3 consists of 13 residues. The CDR3 sequence: CASGPDRATEAFF. The CDR3 nucleotides read TGTGCCAGTGGACCAGACAGGGCCACTGAAGCTTTCTTT.

This clonotype has more than one count but fewer than ten. The chain combines TRBV7-9 with TRBJ1-4; a possible D gene is TRBD1 (5 bases). There are 14 residues in the CDR3. V was clipped by 6 bases and J by 2 bases, with 10 bases between them. The germline CDR1 and CDR2 sequences are SEHNR and FQNEAQ (reference sequence). The CDR3 here is CASRGAQTNEKLFF. The CDR3 DNA is TGTGCCAGCAGAGGGGCGCAGACTAATGAAAAACTGTTTTTT. Using reference TRBV7-9 and TRBJ1-4 for the parts outside the CDR3, the full variable domain is DTGVSQNPRHKITKRGQNVTFRCDPISEHNRLYWYRQTLGQGPEFLTYFQNEAQLEKSRLLSDRFSAERPKGSFSTLEIQRTEQGDSAMYLCASRGAQTNEKLFFGSGTQLSVL.

The chain carries TRBV5-1 and TRBJ1-3; D gene unclear. The germline CDR1 and CDR2 sequences are SGHRS and YFSETQ. V was shortened by 0 bases and J by 2 bases, with 9 bases between the two germline ends. The CDR3 extends over 15 amino acids. Here the CDR3 DNA reads TGCGCCAGCAGCTTGGAAGCAGGCGCTGGAAACACCATATATTTT. Translating gives CASSLEAGAGNTIYF.

The chain is built from TRBV6-1 and TRBJ2-2; the match to TRBD2 covers 11 bases. The CDR3 runs 13 residues. Germline V CDR1 and CDR2: MNHNS, SASEGT. The CDR3 coding sequence is TGTGCTAGCGGGGGGGATCACACCGGGGAGCTGTTTTTT. Translating it yields CASGGDHTGELFF.

Concerning this clonotype: At one of its ends the junction is not consistent with the germline gene, which may arise from a read error. The V call is TRBV13, the J call TRBJ1-2, with TRBD1 identical over 11 bases. This CDR3 has 17 residues. Per germline, CDR1 PRHDT and CDR2 FYEKMQ (reference sequence). DNA for the CDR3: TGTGTCAGCAGCTTAGGGACAGGGGGTGCTCCCTCCCACGGCTACACCTTC. This sequence encodes CVSSLGTGGAPSHGYTF.

The chain uses TRBV20-1 and TRBJ2-3; D not certain. The CDR3 loop spans 13 amino acids. Germline lookup yields CDR1 DFQATT and CDR2 SNEGSKA (reference sequence). V lost 6 bases, J lost 8 bases, and 18 bases lay in between. CDR3 nucleotides: TGCAGTGCCACCCCACCGGGCAGAGGTACGCAGTATTTT. Translating it yields CSATPPGRGTQYF.